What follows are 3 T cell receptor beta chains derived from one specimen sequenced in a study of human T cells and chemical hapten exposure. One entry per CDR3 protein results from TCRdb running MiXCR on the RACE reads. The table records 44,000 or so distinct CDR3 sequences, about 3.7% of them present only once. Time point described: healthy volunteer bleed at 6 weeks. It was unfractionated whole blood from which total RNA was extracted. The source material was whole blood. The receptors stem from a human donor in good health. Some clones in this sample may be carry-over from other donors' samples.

The CDR3 bases are TGTGCCAGCAGACGCGGGACAGGGTTCTCTGGGGCCAACGTCCTGACTTTC. Protein: CASRRGTGFSGANVLTF. V is TRBV2 and J is TRBJ2-6; TRBD1 matches at 9 bases. The CDR3 contains 17 residues. The germline CDR1 and CDR2 sequences are SNHLY and FYNNEI. After removal of 6 bases from V and 0 bases from J, the junction contained 6 bases not matched to a gene. Full variable domain (rest looked up from reference TRBV2 and TRBJ2-6): EPEVTQTPSHQVTQMGQEVILRCVPISNHLYFYWYRQILGQKVEFLVSFYNNEISEKSEIFDDQFSVERPDGSNFTLKIRSTKLEDSAMYFCASRRGTGFSGANVLTFGAGSRLTVL.

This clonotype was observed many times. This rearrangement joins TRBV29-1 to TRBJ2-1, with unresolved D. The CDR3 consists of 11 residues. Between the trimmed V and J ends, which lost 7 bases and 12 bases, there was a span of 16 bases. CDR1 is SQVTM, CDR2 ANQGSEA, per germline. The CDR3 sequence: CSATVTSLQFF. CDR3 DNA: TGCAGCGCCACCGTTACGAGCCTGCAGTTCTTC.

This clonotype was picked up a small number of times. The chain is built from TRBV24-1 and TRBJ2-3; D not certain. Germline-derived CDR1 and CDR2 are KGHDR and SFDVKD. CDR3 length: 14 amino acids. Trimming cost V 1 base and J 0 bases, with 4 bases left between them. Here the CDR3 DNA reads TGTGCCACCAGTGATTTACTTAGCACAGATACGCAGTATTTT. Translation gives CATSDLLSTDTQYF.